The present T cell receptor beta chain was sequenced within a study of regulatory dendritic cells for organ transplantation. Sorted subsets were CFSE-labeled and cultured approximately 5 days with allogeneic dendritic cells. Remarks on this clone: Its antigen remains unknown.

The study, taken as a whole, reports: Naive CD4+ and CD8+ repertoires were highly diverse; memory CD8+ was most oligoclonal. Alloreactive memory CD8+ T cell pools varied considerably between individuals.

Generated by immunoSEQ multiplex PCR, the TCRdb table keeps only in-frame clones and is missing some. The sample lists 15,000 to 20,000 clones, around 85% occurring once. The clonotype was recovered from a human donor in good health. The sequenced sample was memory CD4+ T cells from blood cultured with regulatory dendritic cells. This sample's subset: CD45RO+ memory T cells.

In nucleotides, the CDR3 is TGTGCCAGCAGCCTGACATGGGCCTACGAGCAGTACTTC. It specifies CASSLTWAYEQYF. The rearrangement joins TRBV6-4 to TRBJ2-7; no reliable D call. The length of the CDR3 is 13 residues. Germline assignment: CDR1 MRHNA and CDR2 SNTAGT. V lost 6 bases and J 2 bases, leaving 11 bases between the germline ends.